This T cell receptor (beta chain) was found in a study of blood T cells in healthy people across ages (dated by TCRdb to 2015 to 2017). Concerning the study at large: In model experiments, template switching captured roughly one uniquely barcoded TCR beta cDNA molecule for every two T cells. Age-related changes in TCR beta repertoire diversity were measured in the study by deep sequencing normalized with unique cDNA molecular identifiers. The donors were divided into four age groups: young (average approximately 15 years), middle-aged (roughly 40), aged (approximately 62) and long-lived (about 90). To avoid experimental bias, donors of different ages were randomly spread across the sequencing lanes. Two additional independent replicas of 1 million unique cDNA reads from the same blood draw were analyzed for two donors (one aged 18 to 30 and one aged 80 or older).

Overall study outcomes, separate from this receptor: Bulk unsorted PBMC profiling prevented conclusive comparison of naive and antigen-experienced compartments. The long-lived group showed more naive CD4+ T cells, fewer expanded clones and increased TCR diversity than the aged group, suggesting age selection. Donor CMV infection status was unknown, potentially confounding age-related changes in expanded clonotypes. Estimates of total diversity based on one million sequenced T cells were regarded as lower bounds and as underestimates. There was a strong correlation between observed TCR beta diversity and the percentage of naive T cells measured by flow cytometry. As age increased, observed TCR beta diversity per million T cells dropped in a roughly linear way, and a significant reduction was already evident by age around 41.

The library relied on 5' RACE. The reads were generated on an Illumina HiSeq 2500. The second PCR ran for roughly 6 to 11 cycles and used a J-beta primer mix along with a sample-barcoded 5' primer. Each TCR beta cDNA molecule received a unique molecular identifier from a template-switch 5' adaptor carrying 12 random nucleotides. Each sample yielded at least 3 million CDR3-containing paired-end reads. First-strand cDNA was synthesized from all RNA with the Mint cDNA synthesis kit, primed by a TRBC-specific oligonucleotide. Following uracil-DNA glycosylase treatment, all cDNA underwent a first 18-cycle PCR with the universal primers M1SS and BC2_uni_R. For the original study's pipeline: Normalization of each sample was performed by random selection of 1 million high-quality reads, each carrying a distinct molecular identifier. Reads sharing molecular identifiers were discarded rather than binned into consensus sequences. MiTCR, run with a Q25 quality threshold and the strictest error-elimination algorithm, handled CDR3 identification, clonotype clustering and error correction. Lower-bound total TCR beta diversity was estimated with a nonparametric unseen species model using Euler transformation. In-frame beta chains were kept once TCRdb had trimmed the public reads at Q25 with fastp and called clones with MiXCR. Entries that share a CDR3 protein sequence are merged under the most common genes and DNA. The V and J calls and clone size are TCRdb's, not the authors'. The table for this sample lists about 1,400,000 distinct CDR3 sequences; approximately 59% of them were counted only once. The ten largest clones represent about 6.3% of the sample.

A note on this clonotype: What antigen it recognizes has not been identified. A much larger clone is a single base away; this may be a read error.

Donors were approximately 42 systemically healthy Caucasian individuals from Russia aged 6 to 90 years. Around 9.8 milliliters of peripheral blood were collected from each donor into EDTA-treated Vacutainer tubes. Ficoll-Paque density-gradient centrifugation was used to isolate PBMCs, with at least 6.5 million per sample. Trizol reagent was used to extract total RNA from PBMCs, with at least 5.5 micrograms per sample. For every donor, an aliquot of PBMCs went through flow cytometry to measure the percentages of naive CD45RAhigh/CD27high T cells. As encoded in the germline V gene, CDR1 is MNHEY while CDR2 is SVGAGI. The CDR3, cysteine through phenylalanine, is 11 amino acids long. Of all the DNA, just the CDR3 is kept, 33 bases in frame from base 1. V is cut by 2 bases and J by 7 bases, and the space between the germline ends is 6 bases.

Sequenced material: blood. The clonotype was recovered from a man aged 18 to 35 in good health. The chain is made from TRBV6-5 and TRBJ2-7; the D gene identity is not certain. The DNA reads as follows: TGTGCCAGCAGTTACCAGTGGGAGCAGTACTTC. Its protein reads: CASSYQWEQYF.